This T cell receptor beta chain comes out of a study of patients and donors after allogeneic stem cell transplantation (dated by TCRdb to the early 2020s). Spanning cysteine to phenylalanine, the CDR3 consists of 17 amino acids. Only the CDR3 DNA is retained, 51 bases long and in frame from the first base. From the germline V gene, CDR1 is MGHDK and CDR2 is SYGVNS. The library was obtained by RT-PCR. The reads were generated on a NextSeq 550. In TCRdb, the public reads were trimmed at Q25 with fastp and aligned with MiXCR, with productive beta chains retained. Each record represents a unique CDR3 protein, reported with the most common genes and DNA among its rows. In this sample the table shows over 350,000 distinct CDR3 sequences, 16% of which occur a single time. The ten largest clones take up less than 9.5% of the sample. Concerning this clonotype itself: What antigen it recognizes has not been identified. One junction end disagrees with the germline gene, perhaps due to a read error.

The sequence joins TRBV25-1 to TRBJ2-2; the D gene is perhaps TRBD2, from 5 matching bases. Source material: blood, either unsorted or a sorted T cell fraction (not recorded which). The origin of this receptor is a human donor who was either an allogeneic HSCT recipient or a stem cell or donor lymphocyte infusion donor (not recorded which). It is not recorded whose cells these are; they may come from a transplant donor. The CDR3 is CASSEFVGESNTGELLF. The nucleotides are TGTGCCAGCAGTGAATTCGTCGGAGAGTCGAACACCGGGGAGCTGCTTTTT.